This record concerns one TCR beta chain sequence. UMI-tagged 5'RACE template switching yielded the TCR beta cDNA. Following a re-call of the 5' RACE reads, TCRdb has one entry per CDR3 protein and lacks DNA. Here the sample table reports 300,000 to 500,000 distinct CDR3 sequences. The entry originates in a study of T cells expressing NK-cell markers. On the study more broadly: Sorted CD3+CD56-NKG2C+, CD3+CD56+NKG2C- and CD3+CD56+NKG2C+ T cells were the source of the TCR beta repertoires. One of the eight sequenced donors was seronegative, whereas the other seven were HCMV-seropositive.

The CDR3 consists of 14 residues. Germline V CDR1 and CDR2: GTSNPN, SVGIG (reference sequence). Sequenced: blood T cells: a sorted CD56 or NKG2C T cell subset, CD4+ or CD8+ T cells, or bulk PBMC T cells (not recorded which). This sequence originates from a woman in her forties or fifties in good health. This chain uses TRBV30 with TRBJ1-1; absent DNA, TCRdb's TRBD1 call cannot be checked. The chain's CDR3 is CAWSMTRGNTEAFF.